This passage covers 19 T cell receptor beta chains from one sample sequenced in a study of blood T cell repertoires in COVID-19. Data came from immunoSEQ multiplex PCR; TCRdb stores just in-frame clones and leaves some out. The repertoire holds roughly 200,000 clones, with approximately 90% as singletons. The sequenced material came from PBMCs or T cells enriched from blood (not recorded which). The source of these receptors is a man aged 25-45 years who had recovered from COVID-19.

The genes are TRBV14 and TRBJ1-4; D is unresolved. V shed 1 base and J shed 2 bases, with 11 bases lying between them. Germline V gene lookup returns CDR1 SGHDN and CDR2 FVKESK. CDR3 length equals 16 residues. The CDR3 loop is CASSQVAGLTNEKLFF. CDR3 nucleotide sequence: TGTGCCAGCAGCCAAGTGGCCGGGTTGACTAATGAAAAACTGTTTTTT.

The chain joins TRBV4-2 to TRBJ1-6; TRBD1 might be the D (6 bases). The germline CDR1 and CDR2 sequences are LGHNA and YNFKEQ. CDR3 size: 16 residues. V was clipped by 4 bases and J by 7 bases, with 17 bases between them. This chain's CDR3 is CASSRTGSPSNSPLHF. The CDR3 region has the DNA TGTGCCAGCAGCCGCACAGGGTCCCCCTCCAATTCACCCCTCCACTTT.

This clone occurred once. This chain links TRBV10-3 with TRBJ2-1, with TRBD2 matching 11 bases. The length of the CDR3 is 15 residues. The germline V gene has CDR1 ENHRY and CDR2 SYGVKD. With V trimmed by 6 bases and J by 6 bases, 7 bases remained unmatched. CDR3 sequence reads: CAIRITSGSANEQFF. CDR3 bases: TGTGCCATCAGGATAACTAGCGGGAGCGCCAATGAGCAGTTCTTC.

The rearrangement uses TRBV29-1 and TRBJ1-5, with 9 bases aligning to TRBD1. The J segment lost 0 bases and the V segment lost 6 bases, leaving 3 bases of the junction unmatched. Germline V lookup: CDR1 SQVTM, CDR2 ANQGSEA. This CDR3 region has 14 residues. DNA for the CDR3: TGCAGCGTGGCGACAGGGGGTAGCAATCAGCCCCAGCATTTT. This gives the protein CSVATGGSNQPQHF.

CDR3 amino acids: CATGQSSNQPQHF. The CDR3 DNA follows: TGTGCCACCGGACAAAGTAGCAATCAGCCCCAGCATTTT. V is TRBV15 and J is TRBJ1-5; D may be TRBD1 (5 bases). CDR1 and CDR2 (germline): LNHNV, YYDKDF (reference sequence). Trimming took 8 bases from V and 0 from J, leaving 8 bases between them. This CDR3 spans 13 amino acids. Looking up the rest from reference TRBV15 and TRBJ1-5 gives the full variable domain: DAMVIQNPRYQVTQFGKPVTLSCSQTLNHNVMYWYQQKSSQAPKLLFHYYDKDFNNEADTPDNFQSRRPNTSFCFLDIRSPGLGDTAMYLCATGQSSNQPQHFGDGTRLSIL.

The chain uses TRBV6-4 and TRBJ1-5; D is unclear. The V and J ends lost 2 bases and 1 base respectively, with 12 bases between them. CDR1 MRHNA and CDR2 SNTAGT come from the germline V gene. The CDR3 has 16 amino acids. CDR3 DNA: TGTGCCAGCAGTGACGAGGACTGGGTGAGCAATCAGCCCCAGCATTTT. This sequence encodes CASSDEDWVSNQPQHF.

The chain carries TRBV19 and TRBJ1-1, with 8 bases aligning to TRBD1. V trimming: 5 bases; J trimming: 3 bases; junction bases outside the gene matches: 5. This CDR3 has 14 amino acids. Per germline, CDR1 LNHDA and CDR2 SQIVND (reference sequence). The CDR3 protein is CASSGDRWDTEAFF. The CDR3 DNA reads TGTGCCAGTAGTGGGGACAGGTGGGACACTGAAGCTTTCTTT.

The rearrangement links TRBV18 to TRBJ2-5, with 7 bases matching TRBD2. The CDR3 is 17 residues long. Germline CDR1 reads KGHSH; CDR2 reads LQKENI. The V and J ends lost 6 bases and 2 bases, in that order; junction bases with no gene match: 15. Here the CDR3 DNA reads TGTGCCAGCTCGCGGGAGTCGCCTAGCGGCGCTCAAGAGACCCAGTACTTC. Protein sequence: CASSRESPSGAQETQYF.

The chain recombines TRBV24-1 with TRBJ2-3; no reliable D call. CDR1 and CDR2 (germline): KGHDR, SFDVKD. V shed 1 base and J shed 4 bases, with 5 bases lying between them. This CDR3 comprises 13 residues. As DNA, the CDR3 is TGTGCCACCAGTGATTTCCTCTCAGATACGCAGTATTTT. As protein: CATSDFLSDTQYF.

As DNA, the CDR3 is TGTGCCAGCAGGGCAGACAATCAGCCCCAGCATTTT. The encoded protein is CASRADNQPQHF. This chain links TRBV7-9 with TRBJ1-5; D unclear. CDR1 and CDR2 (germline): SEHNR, FQNEAQ (reference sequence). This CDR3 is built from 12 residues. Trimming removed 6 bases from V and 3 bases from J, with 6 bases in between.

The rearrangement links TRBV28 to TRBJ2-2, with TRBD1 as a possible D gene (5 bases). The CDR3 is 13 amino acids. The V gene's germline CDR1 is MDHEN and CDR2 SYDVKM. Trimming cost V 8 bases and J 1 base, with 8 bases left between them. The CDR3 protein is CASQTGNTGELFF. The CDR3 DNA reads as TGTGCCAGCCAAACAGGGAACACCGGGGAGCTGTTTTTT.

V gene TRBV30 combines with J gene TRBJ1-6, with no clear D. V was pared by 3 bases and J by 4 bases, with 10 bases between. Germline V lookup: CDR1 GTSNPN, CDR2 SVGIG (reference sequence). There are 14 residues in the CDR3. CDR3 sequence: CAWSLTVYNSPLHF. CDR3 DNA sequence: TGTGCCTGGAGCTTAACAGTGTATAATTCACCCCTCCACTTT.

The chain employs TRBV2 and TRBJ1-6; 8 bases agree with TRBD1. The CDR3 contains 13 residues. V lost 4 bases, J lost 9 bases, and 2 bases stayed unmatched. From germline, CDR1 is SNHLY and CDR2 FYNNEI. The CDR3 nucleotides read TGTGCCAGCAGTGGGACAGGGTTTTCACCCCTCCACTTT. Its protein is CASSGTGFSPLHF.

The V and J genes are TRBV4-1 and TRBJ1-5; no firm D call. V lost 4 bases, J lost 7 bases, and 17 bases lay in between. The germline CDR1 and CDR2 sequences are MGHRA and YSYEKL. The CDR3 has 15 amino acids. The CDR3 DNA is TGCGCCAGCAGCCCCCCCCGGCGCCGGGGACAGCCCCAGCATTTT. Its protein is CASSPPRRRGQPQHF.

This rearrangement joins TRBV9 to TRBJ1-2; D is possibly TRBD1 (5 bases). V was trimmed by 0 bases and J by 6 bases, leaving 12 bases between them. Per germline, CDR1 SGDLS and CDR2 YYNGEE. The CDR3 loop spans 14 amino acids. CDR3 region: CASSVDGGENGYTF. CDR3 nucleotides: TGTGCCAGCAGCGTAGACGGAGGGGAGAATGGCTACACCTTC.

V and J are TRBV25-1 and TRBJ2-6; tentatively, D is TRBD2 (7 bases). The germline V gene has CDR1 MGHDK and CDR2 SYGVNS. Trimming removed 3 bases at V and 7 bases at J, with 13 bases between. The CDR3 length is 15 residues. CDR3 protein: CASSEGGRGANVLTF. CDR3 in DNA: TGTGCCAGCAGTGAGGGGGGGCGCGGAGCCAACGTCCTGACTTTC.

This sequence joins TRBV5-4 and TRBJ1-1; D not certain. CDR1 and CDR2 (germline): SGHNT, YYREEE (reference sequence). The CDR3 runs to 15 residues. V shed 0 bases and J shed 1 base, with 10 bases lying between them. The CDR3 sequence: CASSLGDNPNTEAFF. The CDR3 coding sequence is TGTGCCAGCAGCTTGGGAGACAACCCGAACACTGAAGCTTTCTTT.

The chain links TRBV5-1 to TRBJ2-2; 7 bases line up with TRBD2. V lost 1 base and J lost 3; bases outside the gene matches: 6. CDR3 length: 16 amino acids. From germline, CDR1 is SGHRS and CDR2 YFSETQ. For the CDR3, the DNA is TGCGCCAGCAGCTTGCAAGCGGGATCGGACACCGGGGAGCTGTTTTTT. This encodes CASSLQAGSDTGELFF.

This chain links TRBV21-1 with TRBJ1-5; the DNA was not compared with TRBD1, the D call given in the table. TRBV21-1 is a pseudogene. The CDR3 runs to 16 residues. The CDR3 protein is CASSNETGGQDQPQHF. The CDR3 nucleotides are TGTGCCAGCAGCAATGAGACAGGGGGACAGGATCAGCCCCAGCATTTT.